This T cell receptor beta chain was captured by sequencing in a study of T cell clones after liver transplantation. About the research overall: At least one year of complete immunosuppression withdrawal without enzymes over twice normal defined tolerance.

With 10 bases removed from V and 3 bases from J, the gap between germline ends came to 15 bases. The CDR3 sequence is 13 residues long. Germline V gene lookup returns CDR1 SGHNT and CDR2 YYREEE (reference sequence). As to this clone: What it recognizes is unknown.

Study observations and caveats: Rather than being deleted, graft donor-reactive T cells may have moved into the graft.

The method was immunoSEQ multiplex PCR; TCRdb's version includes in-frame clones alone and lacks a portion of them. Of more than 95,000 clones in the sample, approximately 78% were seen once. Material: CD4+ T cells from blood, obtained before liver transplant. The source is a human donor who received a liver transplant. V gene TRBV5-4 combines with J gene TRBJ2-3; D is possibly TRBD2 (6 bases). The CDR3 spells CAGRDIGTDTQYF. CDR3 nucleotides: TGTGCCGGGCGGGATATTGGGACAGATACGCAGTATTTT. The entire variable domain, with the rest obtained from reference TRBV5-4 and TRBJ2-3, is as follows: ETGVTQSPTHLIKTRGQQVTLRCSSQSGHNTVSWYQQALGQGPQFIFQYYREEENGRGNFPPRFSGLQFPNYSSELNVNALELDDSALYLCAGRDIGTDTQYFGPGTRLTVL.